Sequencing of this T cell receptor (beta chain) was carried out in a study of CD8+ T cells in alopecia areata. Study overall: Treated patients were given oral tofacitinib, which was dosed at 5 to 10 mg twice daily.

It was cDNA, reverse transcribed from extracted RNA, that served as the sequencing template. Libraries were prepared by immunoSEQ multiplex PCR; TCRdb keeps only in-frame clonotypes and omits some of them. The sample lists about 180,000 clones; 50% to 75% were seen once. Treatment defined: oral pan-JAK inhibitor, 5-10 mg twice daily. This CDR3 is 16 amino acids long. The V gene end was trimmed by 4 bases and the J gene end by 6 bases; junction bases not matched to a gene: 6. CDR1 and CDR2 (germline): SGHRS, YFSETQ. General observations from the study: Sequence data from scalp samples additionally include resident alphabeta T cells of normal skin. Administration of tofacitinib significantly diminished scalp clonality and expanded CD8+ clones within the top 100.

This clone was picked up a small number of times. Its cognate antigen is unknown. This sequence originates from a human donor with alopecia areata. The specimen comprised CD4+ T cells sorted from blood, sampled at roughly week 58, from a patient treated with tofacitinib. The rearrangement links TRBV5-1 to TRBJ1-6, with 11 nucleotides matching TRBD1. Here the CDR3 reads CASSPGQGAGNSPLHF. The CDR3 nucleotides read TGCGCCAGCAGCCCCGGACAGGGGGCAGGTAATTCACCCCTCCACTTT.